Below, 17 T cell receptor beta chains from the same sample are listed, as sequenced in a study of PD-1 blockade in classical Hodgkin lymphoma. Each and every patient relapsed after autologous stem cell transplantation, and patients got differing brentuximab vedotin exposure. The table came from immunoSEQ multiplex PCR; TCRdb's copy has only in-frame clones and leaves some out. Among tens of thousands of clones listed, roughly 89% were seen once. This specimen consisted of peripheral blood mononuclear cells (PBMCs), obtained before the second cycle of nivolumab. Receptor source: a human donor with classical Hodgkin lymphoma.

This chain connects TRBV11-3 to TRBJ2-1; 7 nucleotides align to TRBD1. Germline V gives CDR1 SGHNT, CDR2 YENEEA. The ends lost 4 bases at V and 3 bases at J; junction bases unmatched: 3. This CDR3 has 14 amino acids. The CDR3 DNA reads TGTGCCAGCAGCTCCCGGGACAGCTACAATGAGCAGTTCTTC. Its translation: CASSSRDSYNEQFF.

The chain couples TRBV7-8 to TRBJ2-7; D call uncertain. CDR1 is SGHVS and CDR2 is FQNEAQ in the germline V gene. CDR3 size: 15 residues. V lost 1 base to trimming and J lost 6 bases, with 16 bases between them. CDR3 loop: CASSLGTSCRREQYF. The CDR3 coding sequence is TGTGCCAGCAGCTTAGGGACCTCCTGTAGACGCGAGCAGTACTTC. Variable domain in full (rest from reference TRBV7-8 and TRBJ2-7): GAGVSQSPRYKVAKRGQDVALRCDPISGHVSLFWYQQALGQGPEFLTYFQNEAQLDKSGLPSDRFFAERPEGSVSTLKIQRTQQEDSAVYLCASSLGTSCRREQYFGPGTRLTVT.

The chain employs TRBV14 and TRBJ1-2; tentative D call: TRBD1 (6 bases). The CDR3 consists of 15 residues. V gave up 5 bases and J gave up 5 bases, with 18 bases separating them. The germline V gene has CDR1 SGHDN and CDR2 FVKESK. CDR3: CASSGFQGHNYGYTF. CDR3 bases: TGTGCCAGCAGCGGTTTTCAGGGACATAATTATGGCTACACCTTC.

The rearrangement joins TRBV19 to TRBJ2-2; D not certain. Per the germline V gene, CDR1 is LNHDA and CDR2 is SQIVND (reference sequence). The CDR3 has 15 residues. Between the trimmed V and J ends, which lost 1 base and 3 bases, there was a span of 9 bases. The CDR3 nucleotides read TGTGCCAGTAGTATAGGTGGGTCGGACACCGGGGAGCTGTTTTTT. Translated: CASSIGGSDTGELFF.

The chain is built from TRBV16 and TRBJ1-1; 7 positions agree with TRBD1. The CDR3 totals 13 residues. The V gene's germline CDR1 is KGHSY and CDR2 FQNENV. V trimming: 1 base; J trimming: 12 bases; junction bases outside the gene matches: 8. CDR3 amino acids: CASSQYWGQLTFF. The CDR3 DNA reads TGTGCCAGCAGCCAATATTGGGGACAGTTAACTTTCTTT.

V gene TRBV6-6 combines with J gene TRBJ1-2; possible D gene TRBD1, 5 bases. Germline lookup yields CDR1 MNHNY and CDR2 SVGAGI (reference sequence). V was shortened by 8 bases and J by 8 bases, with 15 bases between the two germline ends. There are 12 residues in the CDR3. The CDR3 nucleotides read TGTGCCAGCGTTGGGGGGTTCGGCGGCTACACCTTC. It codes for CASVGGFGGYTF.

V usage is TRBV11-2 and J usage is TRBJ2-3; TRBD2 agrees at 10 bases. With 1 base clipped from V and 3 bases from J, the junction kept 10 bases outside the gene matches. The germline V gene has CDR1 SGHAT and CDR2 FQNNGV. CDR3 size: 18 residues. The CDR3 reads CASSLGILAGAATDTQYF. The CDR3 DNA is TGTGCCAGCAGCTTAGGGATTCTAGCGGGAGCGGCGACAGATACGCAGTATTTT.

The V gene is TRBV5-1, the J gene TRBJ2-4, with D possibly matching TRBD1 (6 bases). Germline assignment: CDR1 SGHRS and CDR2 YFSETQ. This CDR3 comprises 13 residues. The V and J ends lost 0 bases and 5 bases respectively, with 6 bases between them. This CDR3 is CASSLGTENIQYF. DNA of the CDR3: TGCGCCAGCAGCTTGGGGACAGAAAACATTCAGTACTTC. Complete variable domain (other parts from reference TRBV5-1 and TRBJ2-4): KAGVTQTPRYLIKTRGQQVTLSCSPISGHRSVSWYQQTPGQGLQFLFEYFSETQRNKGNFPGRFSGRQFSNSRSEMNVSTLELGDSALYLCASSLGTENIQYFGAGTRLSVL.

V gene TRBV28 combines with J gene TRBJ1-1, with D unresolved. The CDR3 extends over 14 amino acids. Germline CDR1 and CDR2: MDHEN and SYDVKM. The V gene lost 5 bases and the J gene lost 2 bases, with 12 bases spanning the gap. CDR3 protein: CASSRTTDNTEAFF. CDR3 nucleotide sequence: TGTGCCAGCAGTAGAACAACAGATAACACTGAAGCTTTCTTT. Complete variable domain (other parts from reference TRBV28 and TRBJ1-1): DVKVTQSSRYLVKRTGEKVFLECVQDMDHENMFWYRQDPGLGLRLIYFSYDVKMKEKGDIPEGYSVSREKKERFSLILESASTNQTSMYLCASSRTTDNTEAFFGQGTRLTVV.

This clone was found once. The rearrangement uses TRBV7-9 and TRBJ2-7, with unresolved D. Trimming removed 5 bases from V and 6 bases from J, with 17 bases in between. Per the germline V gene, CDR1 is SEHNR and CDR2 is FQNEAQ (reference sequence). This CDR3 is 14 amino acids long. CDR3 DNA sequence: TGTGCCAGCAGCCCCCCCGGTTATGGGGTCGAGCAGTACTTC. It specifies CASSPPGYGVEQYF.

The rearrangement links TRBV7-9 to TRBJ2-7, with D possibly being TRBD2 (7 bases). Germline lookup yields CDR1 SEHNR and CDR2 FQNEAQ (reference sequence). CDR3 length: 18 residues. Trimming pared 2 bases from V and 2 bases from J, leaving 22 bases between. The CDR3 loop is CASSLPVARGPLTYEQYF. The CDR3 coding sequence is TGTGCCAGCAGCTTACCCGTAGCGCGGGGGCCCCTTACCTACGAGCAGTACTTC.

The chain links TRBV6-5 to TRBJ2-2; 7 bases fit TRBD2. V dropped 8 bases and J dropped 4; count of bases not matched to a gene: 10. This CDR3 has 15 residues. Per the germline V gene, CDR1 is MNHEY and CDR2 is SVGAGI. The DNA of the CDR3 is TGTGCCAGCTGGAGGCGGGGGTTAGGCACCGGGGAGCTGTTTTTT. This gives the protein CASWRRGLGTGELFF.

This chain uses TRBV11-2 with TRBJ2-5; 8 bases match TRBD2. The V and J ends lost 1 base and 5 bases, in that order; junction bases with no gene match: 9. Germline CDR1 reads SGHAT; CDR2 reads FQNNGV. CDR3 length: 16 residues. In DNA form, the CDR3 reads TGTGCCAGCAGCTTAGTGGACCGGGGGGGCCTTGAGACCCAGTACTTC. Its protein is CASSLVDRGGLETQYF.

The V gene is TRBV5-1, the J gene TRBJ2-3; the match to TRBD2 covers 10 bases. Germline CDR1 is SGHRS and CDR2 is YFSETQ. Trimming at V came to 0 bases and at J to 0 bases, leaving 7 bases not matched to a gene. This CDR3 is 18 amino acids long. The DNA of the CDR3 is TGCGCCAGCAGCTTGGTTAGCGGGGGGCCTCTAAGCACAGATACGCAGTATTTT. It is translated as CASSLVSGGPLSTDTQYF.

This chain connects TRBV4-1 to TRBJ2-7; 9 bases match TRBD1. Looked up from germline, CDR1 is MGHRA and CDR2 is YSYEKL. The CDR3 has 16 amino acids. V lost 0 bases, J lost 0 bases, and 3 bases stayed unmatched. The CDR3 region is CASSQEGDRVSYEQYF. The CDR3 nucleotides read TGCGCCAGCAGCCAAGAAGGGGACAGGGTCTCCTACGAGCAGTACTTC.

For the CDR3, the DNA is TGTGCCAGCAGTTCGGGGGGACTAGCGGAGATCACGAACACCGGGGAGCTGTTTTTT. This translates into CASSSGGLAEITNTGELFF. The rearrangement joins TRBV27 to TRBJ2-2, with 11 bases fitting TRBD2. With 4 bases clipped from V and 0 bases from J, the junction kept 10 bases outside the gene matches. The CDR3 covers 19 residues. Germline V CDR1 and CDR2: MNHEY, SMNVEV (reference sequence).

The J gene is TRBJ2-3, the V gene TRBV7-9; unclear D gene. Germline V CDR1 and CDR2: SEHNR, FQNEAQ (reference sequence). Trimming stripped 3 bases from V and 1 base from J, with 5 bases between. The CDR3 extends over 13 amino acids. CDR3 bases: TGTGCCAGCAGCTTCGGGCGCACAGATACGCAGTATTTT. This encodes CASSFGRTDTQYF.